What follows describes a single TCR beta chain. These data are taken from a study of blood T cell repertoires in COVID-19. Overall study context: The United States, Italy and Spain were the sources of the acute and convalescent COVID-19 samples. T cells, B-cell-depleted T cells, or PBMCs provided the cDNA or gDNA that served as material.

CDR3 length equals 14 residues. CDR1 is SNHLY, CDR2 FYNNEI, per germline. Trimming pared 3 bases from V and 9 bases from J, leaving 12 bases between. In the authors' methods: Estimation of nucleated cell counts was performed using reference gene primer amplification. Using immunoSEQ multiplex PCR, the repertoire was profiled, and TCRdb retains in-frame clones only, with some absent. That table furnishes V, J and clone size, whereas the DNA furnished D and trimming. This repertoire shows approximately 280,000 clones, approximately 86% found once; its top ten account for about 8.6%. The sequenced material came from peripheral blood. This clonotype was sampled from a man younger than 30 with active or convalescent COVID-19. This chain joins TRBV2 and TRBJ1-6; unclear D gene. CDR3 amino acids: CASSDYRSGSPLHF. The DNA for the CDR3 is TGTGCCAGCAGTGACTATCGATCAGGTTCACCCCTCCACTTT.